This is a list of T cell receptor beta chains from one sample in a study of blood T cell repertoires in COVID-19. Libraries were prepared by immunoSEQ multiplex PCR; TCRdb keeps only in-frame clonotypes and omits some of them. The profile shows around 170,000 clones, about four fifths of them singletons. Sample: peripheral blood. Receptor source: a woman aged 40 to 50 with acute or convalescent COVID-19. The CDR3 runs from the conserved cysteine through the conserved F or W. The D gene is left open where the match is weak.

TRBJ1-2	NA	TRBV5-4	CASSSKGGNYGYTF	TGTGCCAGCAGCTCCAAAGGGGGTAACTATGGCTACACCTTC
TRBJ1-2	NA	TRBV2	CASRPGGGEGYGYTF	TGTGCCAGCAGACCAGGCGGGGGGGAAGGCTATGGCTACACCTTC
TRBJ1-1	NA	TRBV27	CASSFYPWTEAFF	TGTGCCAGCAGTTTCTACCCATGGACTGAAGCTTTCTTT
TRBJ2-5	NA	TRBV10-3	CAIRQDEQETQYF	TGTGCCATCCGACAGGACGAGCAAGAGACCCAGTACTTC
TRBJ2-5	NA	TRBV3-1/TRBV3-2	CASSQGPGKETQYF	TGTGCCAGCAGCCAAGGGCCAGGGAAAGAGACCCAGTACTTC
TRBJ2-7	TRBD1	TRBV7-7	CASSPGQGPLYEQYF	TGTGCCAGCAGCCCTGGACAGGGGCCACTCTACGAGCAGTACTTC
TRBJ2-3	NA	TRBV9	CASSVDLSADTQYF	TGTGCCAGCAGCGTAGACCTCTCAGCGGATACGCAGTATTTT
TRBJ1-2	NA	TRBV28	CASEQPSRYGYTF	TGTGCCAGCGAACAGCCCAGTCGCTATGGCTACACCTTC
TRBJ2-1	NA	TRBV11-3	CASSNNYNEQFF	TGTGCCAGCAGCAACAACTACAATGAGCAGTTCTTC
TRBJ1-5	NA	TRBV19	CASSWGRSNQPQHF	TGTGCCAGTAGTTGGGGCCGCAGCAATCAGCCCCAGCATTTT
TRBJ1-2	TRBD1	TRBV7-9	CASSTGTAYGYTF	TGTGCCAGCAGCACCGGGACAGCCTATGGCTACACCTTC
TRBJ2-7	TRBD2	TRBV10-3	CAIKTSGSTREQYF	TGTGCCATTAAGACTAGCGGGAGTACTCGCGAGCAGTACTTC
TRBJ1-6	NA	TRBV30	CAWSVHAGGNSPLHF	TGTGCCTGGAGTGTACACGCCGGGGGTAATTCACCCCTCCACTTT
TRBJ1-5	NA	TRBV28	CASSRTTGLVQPQHF	TGTGCCAGCAGTCGAACAACAGGGTTGGTTCAGCCCCAGCATTTT